These T cell receptor beta chains were read from a single sample in a study of T-cell memory formation after mild COVID-19. Each CDR3 protein gets one entry after TCRdb re-called the 5' RACE reads with MiXCR. The table lists under 650,000 distinct CDR3 sequences, roughly 17% of them singletons. Specimen: PBMCs or a T cell subset sorted from them (not recorded which). The receptors come from an adult woman who had mild COVID-19 (a few samples of this study predate the infection). Cell type and time point are not known. The CDR3 runs from the conserved cysteine through the conserved F or W. D genes are given only for firm matches. The size of a clone is reported for some rows only, either as once, few or many, or as a class for expanded clones.

clone size: many; D gene: TRBD2; V gene: TRBV6-5; J gene: TRBJ2-3; CDR3 protein: CASSLGTSGGTDTQYF; CDR3 DNA: TGTGCCAGCAGCCTAGGGACTAGCGGGGGCACAGATACGCAGTATTTT
clone size: few; D gene: TRBD1; V gene: TRBV7-2; J gene: TRBJ1-2; CDR3 protein: CASSSRTGTVDGYTF; CDR3 DNA: TGTGCCAGCAGCTCACGGACAGGGACGGTGGATGGCTACACCTTC
clone size: .; D gene: .; V gene: TRBV5-6; J gene: TRBJ2-7; CDR3 protein: CASSLGLATEQYF; CDR3 DNA: TGTGCCAGCAGCTTAGGACTGGCTACGGAGCAGTACTTC
clone size: few; D gene: TRBD1; V gene: TRBV9; J gene: TRBJ1-6; CDR3 protein: CASSTSDRALHF; CDR3 DNA: TGTGCCAGCAGCACCAGTGACAGGGCCCTCCACTTT
clone size: .; D gene: .; V gene: TRBV7-9; J gene: TRBJ1-1; CDR3 protein: CASSFRSNTEAFF; CDR3 DNA: TGTGCCAGCAGCTTTCGTTCGAACACTGAAGCTTTCTTT
clone size: .; D gene: .; V gene: TRBV10-3; J gene: TRBJ1-5; CDR3 protein: CAISPTRTDQPQHF; CDR3 DNA: TGTGCCATCAGTCCGACGAGGACCGATCAGCCCCAGCATTTT
clone size: few; D gene: .; V gene: TRBV7-9; J gene: TRBJ2-7; CDR3 protein: CASSVTGSHEQYF; CDR3 DNA: TGTGCCAGCAGCGTAACAGGGTCCCACGAGCAGTACTTC
clone size: many; D gene: .; V gene: TRBV4-2; J gene: TRBJ1-2; CDR3 protein: CASSQDIGDGYTF; CDR3 DNA: TGTGCCAGCAGCCAAGATATAGGGGATGGCTACACCTTC
clone size: few; D gene: .; V gene: TRBV7-2; J gene: TRBJ2-3; CDR3 protein: CASSFWGGATDTQYF; CDR3 DNA: TGTGCCAGCAGCTTTTGGGGCGGGGCCACAGATACGCAGTATTTT
clone size: few; D gene: TRBD2; V gene: TRBV7-6; J gene: TRBJ2-7; CDR3 protein: CASGGTDVVAGDEQYF; CDR3 DNA: TGTGCCAGCGGGGGGACCGATGTTGTAGCGGGAGACGAGCAGTACTTC
clone size: few; D gene: .; V gene: TRBV10-3; J gene: TRBJ2-2; CDR3 protein: CAISESTARTGELFF; CDR3 DNA: TGTGCCATCAGTGAGTCAACAGCCCGAACCGGGGAGCTGTTTTTT
clone size: .; D gene: .; V gene: TRBV29-1; J gene: TRBJ2-7; CDR3 protein: CSVPGTSSYEQYF; CDR3 DNA: TGCAGCGTTCCCGGGACGTCATCCTACGAGCAGTACTTC
clone size: .; D gene: TRBD2; V gene: TRBV18; J gene: TRBJ2-7; CDR3 protein: CASSPGLAGGIYEQYF; CDR3 DNA: TGTGCCAGCTCACCTGGACTAGCGGGGGGAATCTACGAGCAGTACTTC
clone size: few; D gene: .; V gene: TRBV4-1; J gene: TRBJ2-7; CDR3 protein: CASSQNSIRDLYEQYF; CDR3 DNA: TGCGCCAGCAGTCAAAATTCCATCCGGGACCTCTACGAGCAGTACTTC